The clone carrying this TCR beta chain was observed a few times. As yet, its antigen is unknown. The sample comes from a study of T-cell memory formation after mild COVID-19. In germline, CDR1 is ENHRY, CDR2 SYGVKD. V shed 0 bases, J shed 4 bases, and the junction held 7 bases outside the gene matches. This CDR3 is 17 amino acids long. A single record per CDR3 protein comes from TCRdb applying MiXCR to the 5' RACE reads. The data show under 350,000 distinct CDR3 sequences, with 16% seen just once and roughly 20% held by the top ten. Findings and caveats of the study: For contracting clones, CD4+ ones sat mainly in CM and EM, CD8+ in EMRA. There was no confirmation that second-wave clones peaking on day 37 were SARS-CoV-2 specific.

Sequenced material: PBMCs or a T cell subset sorted from them (not recorded which). This clonotype was sampled from a man aged 18 to 29 who had mild COVID-19 (a few samples of this study predate the infection). Cell type and time point are not known. The rearrangement joins TRBV10-3 to TRBJ1-5; 9 positions agree with TRBD1. The CDR3 DNA reads TGTGCCATCAGTGAGTCGGGACAGGGAACCGTTAATCAGCCCCAGCATTTT. Protein: CAISESGQGTVNQPQHF.